What follows are 22 T cell receptor beta chains derived from one specimen sequenced in a study of CD8+ T cells in alopecia areata. In each case, RNA was isolated and then reverse transcribed into cDNA as the sequencing template. The protocol was immunoSEQ multiplex PCR, while the TCRdb copy is restricted to in-frame clones and leaves out a portion. This sample has roughly 100,000 clones; around 59% occur once, and the top ten carry around 10%. The sequenced sample was CD4+ T cells sorted from blood. The receptors were gathered from a human donor in good health.

This clone was seen just once. J is TRBJ2-3 and V is TRBV4-3, with TRBD1 matching 8 bases. Trimming removed 4 bases from V and 0 bases from J; junction bases left unmatched: 3. The CDR3 consists of 15 residues. CDR1 is LGHNA and CDR2 is YSLEER in the germline V gene. CDR3: CASSPRQGSTDTQYF. CDR3 nucleotide sequence: TGCGCCAGCAGCCCCAGACAGGGGAGCACAGATACGCAGTATTTT.

The chain's CDR3 is CASSGYRGNLEKLFF. Here the CDR3 DNA reads TGTGCCAGCAGTGGGTACAGGGGCAATCTTGAAAAACTGTTTTTT. The chain recombines TRBV25-1 with TRBJ1-4, with 7 bases that match TRBD1. The trim removed 4 bases at V and 7 bases at J, leaving 9 bases unmatched. This CDR3 is built from 15 residues. Germline CDR1 is MGHDK and CDR2 is SYGVNS.

This clone showed up just a few times. The rearrangement uses TRBV27 and TRBJ1-6; D is ambiguous. This CDR3 contains 15 residues. V lost 2 bases, J lost 4 bases, and 9 bases lay in between. The germline gives CDR1 MNHEY, CDR2 SMNVEV (reference sequence). CDR3 nucleotides: TGTGCCAGCAGTTTAGTGGCACTTTATAATTCACCCCTCCACTTT. Its protein is CASSLVALYNSPLHF.

V gene TRBV2 combines with J gene TRBJ2-6; D is uncertain. Trimming took 8 bases from V and 0 from J, leaving 11 bases between them. This CDR3 contains 15 residues. CDR1 SNHLY and CDR2 FYNNEI come from the germline V gene. This CDR3 reads CASGVGPSGANVLTF. DNA for the CDR3: TGTGCCAGCGGAGTGGGTCCCTCTGGGGCCAACGTCCTGACTTTC.

This clone has only one observation. CDR3 nucleotides: TGTGCCATCAGCGGTCTAGAGGGCACTGAAGCTTTCTTT. Protein sequence: CAISGLEGTEAFF. V usage is TRBV10-3 and J usage is TRBJ1-1; D unclear. This CDR3 has 13 amino acids. In germline, CDR1 is ENHRY, CDR2 SYGVKD. V was trimmed by 6 bases and J by 4 bases, leaving 12 bases between them.

V gene TRBV4-1 combines with J gene TRBJ1-2; D is possibly TRBD1 (5 bases). The CDR3 has 14 residues. Trimming cost V 3 bases and J 5 bases, with 13 bases left between them. In germline, CDR1 is MGHRA, CDR2 YSYEKL. The CDR3 bases are TGCGCCAGCAGCCATCACCGGGGGACGTATGGCTACACCTTC. This gives the protein CASSHHRGTYGYTF.

This clone was recorded a few times. The rearrangement joins TRBV5-6 to TRBJ2-1; D is undetermined. CDR1 and CDR2 from the germline V gene are SGHDT and YYEEEE. This CDR3 has 13 amino acids. The V gene lost 0 bases and the J gene lost 10 bases, with 11 bases spanning the gap. The CDR3 loop is CASSLAPGSEQFF. The CDR3 nucleotides are TGTGCCAGCAGCTTGGCGCCGGGTAGCGAGCAGTTCTTC.

This sequence joins TRBV30 and TRBJ2-1; maybe TRBD2 (6 bases). CDR1 and CDR2 (germline): GTSNPN, SVGIG (reference sequence). V shed 7 bases and J shed 10 bases, with 14 bases lying between them. The CDR3 sequence is 11 residues long. The CDR3 protein is CASEGTDEQFF. The CDR3 nucleotides read TGTGCCTCGGAGGGAACAGACGAGCAGTTCTTC.

The chain links TRBV29-1 to TRBJ1-2, with D unclear. The CDR3 covers 10 residues. The germline V and J ends were trimmed by 7 bases and 14 bases, with 17 bases remaining between them. Germline V CDR1 and CDR2: SQVTM, ANQGSEA. The CDR3 sequence: CSGPGGTRTF. The CDR3 coding sequence is TGCAGCGGCCCGGGCGGCACAAGAACCTTC.

The count of this clone is one. V and J are TRBV30 and TRBJ1-2; D is unresolved. The CDR3 is 12 amino acids. Germline V gives CDR1 GTSNPN, CDR2 SVGIG (reference sequence). V was trimmed by 2 bases and J by 2 bases, leaving 6 bases between them. The CDR3 protein is CAWSRGNYGYTF. The CDR3 bases are TGTGCCTGGAGTCGAGGGAACTATGGCTACACCTTC.

This chain joins TRBV11-3 and TRBJ2-2; TRBD2 matches at 7 bases. Per the germline V gene, CDR1 is SGHNT and CDR2 is YENEEA. The CDR3 runs 18 residues. V gave up 0 bases and J gave up 0 bases; unmatched junction bases: 7. CDR3 bases: TGTGCCAGCAGCTTAGATCAAGGCGGGAGCACGAACACCGGGGAGCTGTTTTTT. Its translation is CASSLDQGGSTNTGELFF.

As concerns this clone: In the same sample, other DNA sequences code for this CDR3. The chain employs TRBV30 and TRBJ2-1, with D unclear. The CDR3 runs to 11 residues. Germline V gene lookup returns CDR1 GTSNPN and CDR2 SVGIG (reference sequence). V lost 0 bases and J 9 bases, leaving 6 bases between the germline ends. The CDR3 loop reads CAWSVRGEQFF. CDR3 coding DNA: TGTGCCTGGAGTGTGAGAGGTGAGCAGTTCTTC.

This clone was found once. The chain has TRBV5-1 and TRBJ2-1; 10 nucleotides match TRBD2. Germline CDR1 is SGHRS and CDR2 is YFSETQ. Germline trimming cut 7 bases from V and 4 bases from J; bases unmatched to any gene: 8. The CDR3 has 15 residues. CDR3 protein: CASGFTSGAYNEQFF. In DNA form, the CDR3 reads TGCGCCAGCGGTTTCACTAGCGGGGCATACAATGAGCAGTTCTTC.

This chain joins TRBV6-6 and TRBJ1-2; D is unresolved. The CDR3 spans 15 residues. Germline V CDR1 and CDR2: MNHNY, SVGAGI (reference sequence). V lost 6 bases, J lost 0 bases, and 14 bases lay in between. CDR3 bases: TGTGCCAGCAGCCCCGGACCGATCTCTAACTATGGCTACACCTTC. It is translated as CASSPGPISNYGYTF.

The gene calls are TRBV29-1 and TRBJ1-1; D unresolved. CDR1 and CDR2 from the germline V gene are SQVTM and ANQGSEA. This CDR3 comprises 13 residues. The V end lost 2 bases, the J end lost 3 bases, and 10 bases lay between the germline ends. The CDR3 bases are TGCAGCGTTGAACGGGGTCAGGACACTGAAGCTTTCTTT. Residues: CSVERGQDTEAFF. Full variable domain (rest looked up from reference TRBV29-1 and TRBJ1-1): SAVISQKPSRDICQRGTSLTIQCQVDSQVTMMFWYRQQPGQSLTLIATANQGSEATYESGFVIDKFPISRPNLTFSTLTVSNMSPEDSSIYLCSVERGQDTEAFFGQGTRLTVV.

The rearrangement uses TRBV2 and TRBJ1-3; D gene unclear. Trimming stripped 7 bases from V and 0 bases from J, with 10 bases between. The CDR3 totals 14 residues. CDR1 SNHLY and CDR2 FYNNEI come from the germline V gene. Here the CDR3 reads CASTQVSSGNTIYF. The CDR3 nucleotides read TGTGCCAGCACCCAGGTTAGCTCTGGAAACACCATATATTTT.

This clone was counted a few times. A junction boundary mismatches the germline segment, possibly from a read error. The J gene is TRBJ2-4, the V gene TRBV7-9; tentative D call: TRBD1 (5 bases). CDR1 and CDR2 (germline): SEHNR, FQNEAQ (reference sequence). CDR3 length equals 14 residues. CDR3 in DNA: TGTGCCAGCAGCTTAGAGGGCTCCAATTGGCCCAGGGACTTC. It is translated as CASSLEGSNWPRDF.

This chain joins TRBV28 and TRBJ1-5, with TRBD1 as a possible D gene (5 bases). The germline V gene has CDR1 MDHEN and CDR2 SYDVKM. V was shortened by 3 bases and J by 9 bases, with 24 bases between the two germline ends. The CDR3 runs 17 residues. The CDR3 region is CASSFLGTLGVEGPQHF. The CDR3 coding sequence is TGTGCCAGCAGTTTCTTGGGGACCTTAGGGGTGGAAGGGCCCCAGCATTTT. The entire variable domain, with the rest obtained from reference TRBV28 and TRBJ1-5, is as follows: DVKVTQSSRYLVKRTGEKVFLECVQDMDHENMFWYRQDPGLGLRLIYFSYDVKMKEKGDIPEGYSVSREKKERFSLILESASTNQTSMYLCASSFLGTLGVEGPQHFGDGTRLSIL.

This clone was seen only a few times. The gene calls are TRBV18 and TRBJ2-6; 9 bases fit TRBD1. With 4 bases clipped from V and 1 base from J, the junction kept 11 bases outside the gene matches. This CDR3 region has 19 residues. Germline V gene lookup returns CDR1 KGHSH and CDR2 LQKENI. This CDR3 is CASSLPPQGAGSGANVLTF. For the CDR3, the DNA is TGTGCCAGCTCACTACCCCCACAGGGGGCAGGGTCTGGGGCCAACGTCCTGACTTTC. The variable domain in full, with the rest retrieved from reference TRBV18 and TRBJ2-6, is NAGVMQNPRHLVRRRGQEARLRCSPMKGHSHVYWYRQLPEEGLKFMVYLQKENIIDESGMPKERFSAEFPKEGPSILRIQQVVRGDSAAYFCASSLPPQGAGSGANVLTFGAGSRLTVL.

The rearrangement links TRBV30 to TRBJ2-5, with 7 bases that match TRBD2. V was pared by 0 bases and J by 4 bases, with 8 bases of the junction left unmatched. This CDR3 contains 15 residues. Germline V gene data show CDR1 as GTSNPN and CDR2 as SVGIG (reference sequence). The CDR3: CAWSVGAGRGETQYF. CDR3 nucleotide sequence: TGTGCCTGGAGTGTAGGGGCAGGGAGGGGAGAGACCCAGTACTTC. Full variable domain (missing parts from reference TRBV30 and TRBJ2-5): SQTIHQWPATLVQPVGSPLSLECTVEGTSNPNLYWYRQAAGRGLQLLFYSVGIGQISSEVPQNLSASRPQDRQFILSSKKLLLSDSGFYLCAWSVGAGRGETQYFGPGTRLLVL.

Regarding this clone: A much larger clone differs from this one at a single base, so this may be a read error. J is TRBJ2-5 and V is TRBV7-2; D call uncertain. There are 12 residues in the CDR3. Looked up from germline, CDR1 is SGHTA and CDR2 is FQGNSA. V lost 5 bases, J lost 1 base, and 5 bases lay in between. The CDR3 loop reads CASSQAQETQYF. The CDR3 DNA reads TGTGCCAGCAGCCAAGCCCAAGAGACCCAGTACTTC.

This clone has a handful of counts. V gene TRBV28 combines with J gene TRBJ1-3; a possible D gene is TRBD1 (6 bases). V lost 5 bases and J lost 0, with 23 bases in between. Germline V gives CDR1 MDHEN, CDR2 SYDVKM. The CDR3 has 19 residues. In nucleotides, the CDR3 is TGTGCCAGCAGTCATTATTGGAGGGGGGCTCAGGGCTCTGGAAACACCATATATTTT. This sequence encodes CASSHYWRGAQGSGNTIYF.